This is a list of T cell receptor beta chains from one sample in a study of cytotoxic CD8 clonotypes in ibrutinib-treated CLL. Some clones are missing from TCRdb's copy, which holds only in-frame ones; the method was immunoSEQ multiplex PCR. Of almost 85,000 clones in the sample, approximately 86% were seen once. Source: PBMCs, taken before ibrutinib treatment. Every receptor here comes from a human donor with chronic lymphocytic leukemia. Each CDR3 is given with its conserved first and last residue. The D gene is left open where the match is weak. Only part of the rows carry a size: once, few, many, or a class if the clone is expanded.

clone size	V gene	D gene	J gene	CDR3 protein	CDR3 DNA
NA	TRBV11-3	TRBD1	TRBJ2-7	CASSGRQGGYEQYF	TGTGCCAGCAGCGGCCGACAGGGGGGTTACGAGCAGTACTTC
NA	TRBV5-6	TRBD1	TRBJ1-2	CASSPDRVYGYTF	TGTGCCAGCAGCCCGGACAGGGTCTATGGCTACACCTTC
NA	TRBV5-1	TRBD2	TRBJ2-7	CASRVTSGMYEQYF	TGCGCCAGCAGAGTGACTAGCGGGATGTACGAGCAGTACTTC
NA	TRBV6-5	TRBD2	TRBJ2-2	CASSRSGRATGELFF	TGTGCCAGCAGTCGCAGCGGGAGGGCCACCGGGGAGCTGTTTTTT
NA	TRBV4-1	NA	TRBJ2-1	CASSRGPSSYNEQFF	TGCGCCAGCAGTCGCGGACCGAGCTCCTACAATGAGCAGTTCTTC
NA	TRBV6-5	NA	TRBJ2-2	CASRYSGDVTGELFF	TGTGCCAGCAGGTACTCGGGAGACGTCACCGGGGAGCTGTTTTTT
NA	TRBV7-9	NA	TRBJ1-5	CASSFVMASGNQPQHF	TGTGCCAGCAGCTTTGTCATGGCCTCGGGCAATCAGCCCCAGCATTTT
NA	TRBV30	NA	TRBJ2-7	CAWSTAGFDEQYF	TGTGCCTGGAGTACAGCGGGTTTCGACGAGCAGTACTTC
NA	TRBV7-2	TRBD2	TRBJ2-7	CASSQTGGSQYEQYF	TGTGCCAGCAGCCAAACCGGCGGGAGCCAGTACGAGCAGTACTTC
NA	TRBV4-1	NA	TRBJ1-5	CASSQEGIYQPQHF	TGCGCCAGCAGCCAAGAGGGGATCTATCAGCCCCAGCATTTT
NA	TRBV7-2	TRBD2	TRBJ2-7	CASSLLLAGDEQYF	TGTGCCAGCAGCTTACTACTAGCGGGAGACGAGCAGTACTTC
NA	TRBV6-5	NA	TRBJ2-7	CASRLSGGSFNEQYF	TGTGCCAGCAGACTCAGTGGGGGGTCGTTTAACGAGCAGTACTTC
NA	TRBV11-3	NA	TRBJ2-7	CASSSSPLEQYF	TGTGCCAGCAGCTCGTCGCCCCTCGAGCAGTACTTC
NA	TRBV19	NA	TRBJ1-2	CASSIVFGEYGYTF	TGTGCCAGTAGTATAGTTTTCGGGGAGTATGGCTACACCTTC
NA	TRBV19	TRBD2	TRBJ2-1	CASRRTSGRAFNEQFF	TGTGCCAGCCGTCGGACTAGCGGGAGGGCCTTCAATGAGCAGTTCTTC
NA	TRBV11-3	TRBD1	TRBJ2-3	CASSLGRGLTDTQYF	TGTGCCAGCAGCTTAGGCAGGGGGCTCACAGATACGCAGTATTTT
NA	TRBV27	NA	TRBJ1-2	CASNTIQGRANLNGYTF	TGTGCCAGCAATACCATTCAGGGCAGGGCGAATCTCAATGGCTACACCTTC
NA	TRBV2	NA	TRBJ1-4	CASANQPGKLFF	TGTGCCAGTGCGAATCAACCTGGAAAACTGTTTTTT
NA	TRBV7-6	TRBD1	TRBJ2-1	CASSLGGQGAPGEQFF	TGTGCCAGCAGCTTAGGGGGACAGGGGGCGCCGGGTGAGCAGTTCTTC
NA	TRBV19	TRBD1	TRBJ1-1	CASSIRTGRTEAFF	TGTGCCAGTAGTATCCGGACAGGGCGGACTGAAGCTTTCTTT
NA	TRBV18	NA	TRBJ1-5	CASSQQPHSNQPQHF	TGTGCCAGCTCACAACAGCCACATAGCAATCAGCCCCAGCATTTT
NA	TRBV11-3	NA	TRBJ1-1	CASSSGSSYEAFF	TGTGCCAGCAGCTCAGGAAGCTCCTATGAAGCTTTCTTT
NA	TRBV27	NA	TRBJ1-5	CASSLGVPGGPQHF	TGTGCCAGCAGTTTAGGGGTCCCTGGTGGGCCCCAGCATTTT
NA	TRBV5-1	TRBD1	TRBJ2-7	CASSTMTGGPYEQYF	TGCGCCAGCAGCACAATGACAGGGGGTCCCTACGAGCAGTACTTC
NA	TRBV7-2	TRBD2	TRBJ2-2	CASSLEGLAGAGSGELFF	TGTGCCAGCAGCTTAGAGGGACTAGCGGGAGCGGGTTCCGGGGAGCTGTTTTTT
NA	TRBV7-7	NA	TRBJ2-1	CASSREGGFYNEQFF	TGTGCCAGCAGCCGAGAGGGGGGGTTCTACAATGAGCAGTTCTTC
NA	TRBV27	NA	TRBJ2-5	CASSLGETQYF	TGTGCCAGCAGCCTAGGGGAGACCCAGTACTTC
many	TRBV4-1	NA	TRBJ2-5	CASSQIPGQQETQYF	TGCGCCAGCAGCCAAATACCGGGACAACAAGAGACCCAGTACTTC
once	TRBV5-6	NA	TRBJ1-4	CASSLATQVRQKLFF	TGTGCCAGCAGCTTGGCCACTCAGGTTAGGCAAAAACTGTTTTTT
NA	TRBV4-2	NA	TRBJ1-2	CASSQVGQYGYTF	TGTGCCAGCAGCCAAGTCGGTCAGTATGGCTACACCTTC
NA	TRBV10-1	TRBD1	TRBJ2-1	CASSRDRGSHEQFF	TGCGCCAGCAGCCGGGACAGGGGAAGCCATGAGCAGTTCTTC
few	TRBV2	TRBD1	TRBJ1-5	CASSRGQAGNQPQHF	TGTGCCAGCAGCCGCGGACAGGCCGGCAATCAGCCCCAGCATTTT
NA	TRBV4-3	NA	TRBJ1-1	CASSQDGELITEAFF	TGCGCCAGCAGCCAAGATGGAGAACTAATCACTGAAGCTTTCTTT
NA	TRBV9	NA	TRBJ2-3	CASSVEKKGLYTDTQYF	TGTGCCAGCAGCGTAGAAAAAAAGGGACTTTACACAGATACGCAGTATTTT
NA	TRBV18	TRBD1	TRBJ2-7	CASSWDRFSYEQYF	TGTGCCAGCTCTTGGGACAGGTTTTCCTACGAGCAGTACTTC
NA	TRBV2	TRBD1	TRBJ2-3	CASRRQGSLTDTQYF	TGTGCCAGCAGGAGACAGGGATCTTTGACAGATACGCAGTATTTT
NA	TRBV28	NA	TRBJ2-3	CASSKTPQGVTQYF	TGTGCCAGCAGTAAGACTCCCCAGGGAGTAACGCAGTATTTT
NA	TRBV4-1	TRBD2	TRBJ2-3	CASSQDEVRAGRGDTQYF	TGCGCCAGCAGCCAAGATGAGGTCAGAGCCGGGAGGGGAGATACGCAGTATTTT
NA	TRBV6-5	TRBD1	TRBJ2-7	CASNTGQGPYEQYF	TGTGCCAGCAATACCGGACAGGGGCCCTACGAGCAGTACTTC
NA	TRBV13	NA	TRBJ1-5	CASSPGLGTQHF	TGTGCCAGCAGCCCCGGTCTCGGGACCCAGCATTTT
NA	TRBV5-1	NA	TRBJ2-3	CASSLAQRTDTQYF	TGCGCCAGCAGCTTGGCACAGCGCACAGATACGCAGTATTTT
NA	TRBV9	TRBD1	TRBJ2-2	CASSSTGDTGELFF	TGTGCCAGCAGCTCCACAGGGGATACCGGGGAGCTGTTTTTT
NA	TRBV11-2	NA	TRBJ1-3	CASSFQSWLSGNTIYF	TGTGCCAGCAGCTTTCAGTCGTGGTTGTCTGGAAACACCATATATTTT
NA	TRBV7-2	NA	TRBJ2-7	CASSLVASLYYEQYF	TGTGCCAGCAGCTTAGTTGCTAGCCTTTACTACGAGCAGTACTTC
NA	TRBV9	NA	TRBJ2-7	CASSSSGGAMTYEQYF	TGTGCCAGCAGCTCCTCCGGTGGTGCCATGACCTACGAGCAGTACTTC
NA	TRBV7-2	TRBD2	TRBJ2-7	CASSWTSGPAGVYEQYF	TGTGCCAGCAGCTGGACTTCGGGGCCAGCGGGAGTCTACGAGCAGTACTTC
once	TRBV7-6	TRBD1	TRBJ1-2	CASSSRLDRAALGGYTF	TGTGCCAGCAGCTCCAGACTGGACAGGGCCGCTCTGGGGGGCTACACCTTC
NA	TRBV2	TRBD1	TRBJ1-2	CATLPGQGELHGYTF	TGTGCCACCCTTCCCGGCCAGGGGGAGTTGCATGGCTACACCTTC
NA	TRBV7-7	NA	TRBJ2-5	CASSLARAGKETQYF	TGTGCCAGCAGCTTAGCGCGAGCGGGCAAAGAGACCCAGTACTTC
NA	TRBV10-3	TRBD1	TRBJ1-2	CATIRPDRQDYGYTF	TGTGCCACCATTCGACCGGACAGGCAGGACTATGGCTACACCTTC
NA	TRBV7-3	NA	TRBJ1-1	CASKGPNTEAFF	TGTGCCAGTAAAGGGCCGAACACTGAAGCTTTCTTT
NA	TRBV2	TRBD1	TRBJ1-4	CASRADRGLSNEKLFF	TGTGCCAGCAGGGCGGACAGGGGTCTAAGTAATGAAAAACTGTTTTTT